The 23 T cell receptor beta chains below all came from one sample that was sequenced in a study of brain T cells in children with intractable seizures. Assay used: immunoSEQ multiplex PCR; TCRdb lists only in-frame clones, some missing. This sample has fewer than 50,000 clones, with 80% to 95% found just once. Material: peripheral blood, obtained at surgery. These receptors were collected from a girl between 2 and 10 years old with tuberous sclerosis and intractable seizures.

The gene calls are TRBV19 and TRBJ1-5; TRBD1 matches at 7 bases. Germline V gene data show CDR1 as LNHDA and CDR2 as SQIVND (reference sequence). The CDR3 consists of 14 residues. The V gene end was trimmed by 7 bases and the J gene end by 2 bases; junction bases not matched to a gene: 5. DNA for the CDR3: TGTGCCAGTAAAACAGGGGCGGGCAATCAGCCCCAGCATTTT. It translates to CASKTGAGNQPQHF. Variable domain in full (rest from reference TRBV19 and TRBJ1-5): DGGITQSPKYLFRKEGQNVTLSCEQNLNHDAMYWYRQDPGQGLRLIYYSQIVNDFQKGDIAEGYSVSREKKESFPLTVTSAQKNPTAFYLCASKTGAGNQPQHFGDGTRLSIL.

This clone was observed a few times. The gene calls are TRBV19 and TRBJ1-1; no firm D call. The CDR3 loop spans 13 amino acids. Germline lookup yields CDR1 LNHDA and CDR2 SQIVND (reference sequence). Trimming pared 5 bases from V and 1 base from J, leaving 8 bases between. The DNA of the CDR3 is TGTGCCAGTAGTGCGCCCGGGAACACTGAAGCTTTCTTT. This sequence encodes CASSAPGNTEAFF.

The rearrangement joins TRBV6-4 to TRBJ1-6, with D perhaps matching TRBD1 (5 bases). Trimming left V 2 bases short and J 7 bases short, with 9 bases between. The CDR3 is made up of 14 amino acids. Germline V gene lookup returns CDR1 MRHNA and CDR2 SNTAGT. CDR3 bases: TGTGCCAGCAGTGACGGGGGGATAAATTCACCCCTCCACTTT. Encoded protein: CASSDGGINSPLHF.

The chain is built from TRBV4-1 and TRBJ1-6; weak D call: TRBD1 (5 bases). This CDR3 comprises 15 residues. With 0 bases removed from V and 9 bases from J, the gap between germline ends came to 12 bases. The germline V gene encodes CDR1 MGHRA and CDR2 YSYEKL. The CDR3 is CASSQDPGMGSPLHF. The CDR3 DNA sequence: TGCGCCAGCAGCCAAGATCCAGGGATGGGTTCACCCCTCCACTTT.

The chain combines TRBV4-1 with TRBJ2-5; 8 bases fit TRBD2. Trimming removed 0 bases from V and 6 bases from J; junction bases left unmatched: 6. This CDR3 region has 15 residues. Germline V gene data show CDR1 as MGHRA and CDR2 as YSYEKL. CDR3: CASSQDYRGGKTQYF. In DNA form, the CDR3 reads TGCGCCAGCAGCCAAGATTATCGGGGGGGGAAGACCCAGTACTTC.

This rearrangement joins TRBV6-4 to TRBJ1-1; D is unclear. This CDR3 has 13 residues. Germline V lookup: CDR1 MRHNA, CDR2 SNTAGT. V was shortened by 6 bases and J by 3 bases, with 11 bases between the two germline ends. The CDR3 protein is CASRRGPDTEAFF. In DNA form, the CDR3 reads TGTGCCAGCAGACGCGGACCCGACACTGAAGCTTTCTTT.

This chain connects TRBV10-3 to TRBJ2-1; 7 positions match TRBD1. The junction had 1 base not matched to a gene; V was cut back by 9 bases and J by 5 bases. CDR3 size: 11 residues. Germline loops: CDR1 ENHRY, CDR2 SYGVKD. The CDR3 is CAIQGDNEQFF. The CDR3 nucleotides read TGTGCCATTCAGGGGGACAATGAGCAGTTCTTC.

This chain connects TRBV28 to TRBJ2-3; 10 bases are shared with TRBD1. The junction had 4 bases not matched to a gene; V was cut back by 4 bases and J by 3 bases. Germline V CDR1 and CDR2: MDHEN, SYDVKM. The CDR3 has 15 amino acids. CDR3 loop: CASSYGDRGTDTQYF. CDR3 nucleotides: TGTGCCAGCAGTTATGGGGACAGGGGAACAGATACGCAGTATTTT. Using reference TRBV28 and TRBJ2-3 for the parts outside the CDR3, the full variable domain is DVKVTQSSRYLVKRTGEKVFLECVQDMDHENMFWYRQDPGLGLRLIYFSYDVKMKEKGDIPEGYSVSREKKERFSLILESASTNQTSMYLCASSYGDRGTDTQYFGPGTRLTVL.

The J gene is TRBJ2-1, the V gene TRBV3-1 (or the pseudogene TRBV3-2); possibly TRBD2 for D (6 bases). V was trimmed by 0 bases and J by 7 bases, leaving 28 bases between them. From germline, CDR1 is LGHDT and CDR2 YNNKEL (reference sequence). CDR3 length: 20 residues. The CDR3 sequence is CASSQDRPLRPAGKVNEQFF. The DNA for the CDR3 is TGTGCCAGCAGCCAAGATCGCCCACTTAGGCCGGCGGGAAAGGTTAATGAGCAGTTCTTC.

This clone has just one count. The gene calls are TRBV3-1 (or the pseudogene TRBV3-2) and TRBJ1-2; no definite D call. The V gene lost 5 bases and the J gene lost 2 bases, with 12 bases spanning the gap. The CDR3 spans 14 residues. From germline, CDR1 is LGHDT and CDR2 YNNKEL (reference sequence). As DNA, the CDR3 is TGTGCCAGCAGCTATCTCGGACGGAACTATGGCTACACCTTC. Translating it yields CASSYLGRNYGYTF.

V and J are TRBV21-1 and TRBJ2-7; the table assigns TRBD1, which was not confirmed against the DNA. TRBV21-1 is a recognized pseudogene. CDR3 length: 16 residues. The CDR3 spells CASSKNSGTGGDEQYF. The CDR3 nucleotides are TGTGCCAGCAGCAAAAACTCCGGGACAGGGGGCGACGAGCAGTACTTC.

This clone is a singleton in its sample. The V and J genes are TRBV27 and TRBJ2-1; no clear D gene. The CDR3 has 12 residues. The V and J ends lost 5 bases and 6 bases respectively, with 8 bases between them. CDR1 and CDR2 (germline): MNHEY, SMNVEV (reference sequence). The CDR3 DNA is TGTGCCAGCAGTAGGTCGCCCAATGAGCAGTTCTTC. Translated, it gives CASSRSPNEQFF.

The chain links TRBV3-1 (or the pseudogene TRBV3-2) to TRBJ2-3, with D perhaps TRBD1 (6 bases). The CDR3 runs to 16 residues. The germline CDR1 and CDR2 sequences are LGHDT and YNNKEL (reference sequence). The ends were cut back, 4 bases at V and 1 base at J, with 15 bases in the middle. The CDR3 protein is CASSLEWGLRTDTQYF. The CDR3 DNA reads TGTGCCAGCAGCCTCGAATGGGGGCTGCGCACAGATACGCAGTATTTT.

By share of the sample, this clone is medium-sized. A junction end diverges from the germline sequence, so it may reflect a read error. The CDR3 sequence is CASSPIETQQTQYF. The CDR3 nucleotides read TGTGCCAGCAGCCCGATAGAAACCCAACAGACCCAGTACTTC. The chain is built from TRBV6-5 and TRBJ2-5; D ambiguous. Germline V lookup: CDR1 MNHEY, CDR2 SVGAGI. CDR3 length: 14 residues.

The chain employs TRBV4-2 and TRBJ2-1, with 9 bases aligning to TRBD2. The ends lost 4 bases at V and 5 bases at J; junction bases unmatched: 9. This CDR3 spans 16 amino acids. Per the germline V gene, CDR1 is LGHNA and CDR2 is YNFKEQ. The CDR3 nucleotides are TGTGCCAGCAGCCCATCAGCGGGGGGACTTAACAATGAGCAGTTCTTC. Translated: CASSPSAGGLNNEQFF.

The gene calls are TRBV30 and TRBJ1-1; D is unresolved. V shed 7 bases and J shed 2 bases, with 14 bases lying between them. From germline, CDR1 is GTSNPN and CDR2 SVGIG (reference sequence). The CDR3 covers 13 residues. CDR3 region: CALLWESNTEAFF. Here the CDR3 DNA reads TGTGCCTTGCTTTGGGAGTCTAACACTGAAGCTTTCTTT.

The CDR3: CASSLYRRGTSRQRSYEQYV. For the CDR3, the DNA is TGTGCCAGCAGCTTATATCGTCGCGGGACTTCACGACAACGCTCCTACGAGCAGTACGTC. This chain uses TRBV7-3 with TRBJ2-7; TRBD2 might be the D (6 bases). Germline CDR1 and CDR2: SGHTA and FQGTGA. CDR3 size: 20 residues. The ends were cut back, 2 bases at V and 0 bases at J, with 26 bases in the middle.

A note on this clone: An end of the junction differs from the germline gene, which may be a read error. The chain is built from TRBV7-7 and TRBJ2-1; D might be TRBD2 (6 bases). The CDR3 length is 13 residues. Per the germline V gene, CDR1 is SSHAT and CDR2 is FNYEAQ (reference sequence). CDR3 sequence reads: CASSLEAGGEQFF. CDR3 DNA sequence: TGTGCTAGCAGCTTAGAGGCCGGGGGTGAGCAGTTCTTC.

This clone came up a few times. The chain is built from TRBV27 and TRBJ1-2; D is ambiguous. The CDR3 covers 15 residues. Germline CDR1 and CDR2: MNHEY and SMNVEV (reference sequence). Trimming took off 0 bases at V and 0 bases at J, with 8 bases between the two ends. The CDR3 nucleotides read TGTGCCAGCAGTTTATCCGGGTCGGCTAACTATGGCTACACCTTC. Residues: CASSLSGSANYGYTF.

This sequence joins TRBV18 and TRBJ2-1, with D possibly being TRBD1 or TRBD2 (6 bases each). V gave up 1 base and J gave up 5 bases, with 15 bases separating them. Germline V gene lookup returns CDR1 KGHSH and CDR2 LQKENI. This CDR3 has 16 residues. The CDR3 DNA follows: TGTGCCAGCTCACCACTATCAAGGGGGGATCACAATGAGCAGTTCTTC. This codes for CASSPLSRGDHNEQFF.

The chain joins TRBV27 to TRBJ2-7; D gene uncertain. V was pared by 2 bases and J by 0 bases, with 11 bases between. Germline CDR1 and CDR2: MNHEY and SMNVEV (reference sequence). CDR3 size: 15 residues. The chain's CDR3 is CASSLPSRHSYEQYV. The CDR3 nucleotides are TGTGCCAGCAGTTTACCCTCGCGACACTCCTACGAGCAGTACGTC.

This clone was counted once. The chain employs TRBV29-1 and TRBJ1-3, with D perhaps matching TRBD1 (5 bases). Germline CDR1 is SQVTM and CDR2 is ANQGSEA. This CDR3 is 15 amino acids long. The germline V and J ends were trimmed by 4 bases and 0 bases, with 13 bases remaining between them. CDR3 nucleotides: TGCAGCGTTGTGGGCAGGGATTACTCTGGAAACACCATATATTTT. As protein: CSVVGRDYSGNTIYF.

This chain connects TRBV5-1 to TRBJ1-5, with 7 positions matching TRBD1. CDR3 size: 14 residues. V gave up 4 bases and J gave up 6 bases; unmatched junction bases: 7. CDR1 and CDR2 (germline): SGHRS, YFSETQ. CDR3 DNA: TGCGCCAGCAGCCTTACAGGGGTGGGTCAGCCCCAGCATTTT. Amino acids: CASSLTGVGQPQHF.